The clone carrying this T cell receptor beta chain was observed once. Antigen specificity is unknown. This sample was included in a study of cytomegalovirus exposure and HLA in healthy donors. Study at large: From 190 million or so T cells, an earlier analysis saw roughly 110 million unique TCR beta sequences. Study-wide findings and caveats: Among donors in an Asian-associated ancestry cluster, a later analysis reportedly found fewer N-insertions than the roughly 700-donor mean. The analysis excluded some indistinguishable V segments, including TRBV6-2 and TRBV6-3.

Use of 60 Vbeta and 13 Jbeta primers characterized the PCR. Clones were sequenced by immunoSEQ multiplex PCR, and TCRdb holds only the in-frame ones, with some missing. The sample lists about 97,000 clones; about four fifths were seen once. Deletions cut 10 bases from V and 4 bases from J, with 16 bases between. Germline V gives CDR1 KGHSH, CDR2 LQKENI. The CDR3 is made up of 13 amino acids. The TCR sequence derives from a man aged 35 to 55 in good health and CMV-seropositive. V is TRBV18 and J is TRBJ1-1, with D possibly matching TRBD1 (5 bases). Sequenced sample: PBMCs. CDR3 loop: CATSKQGRTEAFF. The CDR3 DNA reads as TGTGCCACTTCGAAGCAGGGCCGCACTGAAGCTTTCTTT.